A selection of T cell receptor beta chains follows, all from one sample in a study of shared clonotypes between healthy human individuals. TCRdb's table, derived via immunoSEQ multiplex PCR, lists solely in-frame clones and lacks some. The table lists about 490,000 clones, 65% to 85% of them singletons. Sequences were obtained from PBMCs. The source of these receptors is a woman between 40 and 50 years old in good health. Some clones in this sample may be carry-over from other donors' samples. The CDR3 runs from the conserved cysteine through the conserved F or W.

V: TRBV6-1; CDR3: CASTRRLAGADEQFF
V: TRBV11-3; CDR3: CASSLVPEAYNEQFF
V: TRBV7-9; CDR3: CASSFPPSGKSSYNEQFF
V: TRBV4-3; CDR3: CASSQDVGTGELFF
V: TRBV2; CDR3: CASSERDRSSYEQYF
V: TRBV5-4; CDR3: CASSGGGQVTYEQYF
V: TRBV9; CDR3: CASSVVASGTGGELFF
V: TRBV10-3; CDR3: CAISAWEQYF
V: TRBV27; CDR3: CASSEDRGNNRPQHF
V: TRBV28; CDR3: CASSLSLRTTYGYTF
V: TRBV2; CDR3: CASTAAEDSAYNEQFF
V: TRBV7-3; CDR3: CASSVTGGQFEEQYF
V: TRBV15; CDR3: CATSRDRGMSGNTIYF
V: TRBV7-9; CDR3: CASSLGPGAYNEQFF
V: TRBV7-9; CDR3: CASSLGRGPYNEQFF
V: TRBV15; CDR3: CATSSPDRANTEAFF
V: TRBV19; CDR3: CATRRRGDTGELFF
V: TRBV15; CDR3: CATSDHLGTDTQYF
V: TRBV28; CDR3: CASSILVNTEAFF
V: TRBV9; CDR3: CASSVDWTYEQYF
V: TRBV19; CDR3: CASSRDRDQPQHF
V: TRBV7-2; CDR3: CASSLSRARETQYF
V: TRBV7-9; CDR3: CASSLAPAGTTDTQYF
V: TRBV5-1; CDR3: CASSLVGGTGATEAFF
V: TRBV9; CDR3: CASSVDPLANYGYTF
V: TRBV2; CDR3: CASSSSGRTDTQYF
V: TRBV2; CDR3: CASSEVQIYEQYF
V: TRBV29-1; CDR3: CSVVLTRGGIEASF
V: TRBV10-3; CDR3: CAISEIGGGGEQFF
V: TRBV20-1; CDR3: CSARALWQFF
V: TRBV7-9; CDR3: CASSFAYQETQYF
V: TRBV2; CDR3: CASKGDRSTDTQYF
V: TRBV9; CDR3: CASSPTIINEQFF
V: TRBV2; CDR3: CASSATGNTEAFF
V: TRBV4-1; CDR3: CASSQEWTSGNNEQFF